These T cell receptor beta chains were read from a single sample in a study of blood T cell repertoires in COVID-19. Sequenced by immunoSEQ multiplex PCR; TCRdb stores in-frame clones only, minus some. The sample lists some 240,000 clones, roughly 88% occurring once. The sequencing sample was made of peripheral blood. These receptors all come from a woman between 40 and 50 years old who had recovered from COVID-19. The CDR3 runs from the conserved cysteine through the conserved F or W. D genes are given only for firm matches. Clone size is not always given. Where it is, it says once, few, many or a class for expanded clones.

clone size	CDR3 length	V gene	D gene	J gene	CDR3 DNA	CDR3 protein
-	15	TRBV19	TRBD2	TRBJ2-1	TGTGCCAGTAGTATTTACAGCGGGGGGGCCCGCGAGCAGTTCTTC	CASSIYSGGAREQFF
-	17	TRBV24-1	-	TRBJ2-4	TGTGCCACCAGTGATTGGTGTTCGGGGGGCTGGAAAAACATTCAGTACTTC	CATSDWCSGGWKNIQYF
-	17	TRBV7-9	TRBD1	TRBJ2-6	TGTGCCAGCAGCTCTACGGGACAGCCATCTGGGGCCAACGTCCTGACTTTC	CASSSTGQPSGANVLTF
-	13	TRBV6-5	-	TRBJ1-1	TGTGCCAGCAGACGCCGAGTCGACAGTGGAGCTTTCTTT	CASRRRVDSGAFF
-	14	TRBV3-1/TRBV3-2	-	TRBJ2-7	TGTGCCAGCAGCCAGGGACTGGGGCGCCTCGAGCAGTACTTC	CASSQGLGRLEQYF
-	16	TRBV19	TRBD2	TRBJ2-2	TGTGCCAGTAGTATCCCTGGGACTAGCCACACCGGGGAGCTGTTTTTT	CASSIPGTSHTGELFF
-	15	TRBV10-3	-	TRBJ1-1	TGTGCCATCAGTGAGCCGAGGTCGGGATCCCCTGAAGCTTTCTTT	CAISEPRSGSPEAFF
-	14	TRBV5-1	TRBD1	TRBJ2-1	TGCGCCAGCAGCTTACAGGGGATCGACAATGAGCAGTTCTTC	CASSLQGIDNEQFF
-	12	TRBV6-5	-	TRBJ2-2	TGTGCCAGCAGACTAGGGACCGGGGAGCTGTTTTTT	CASRLGTGELFF
once	14	TRBV3-1/TRBV3-2	-	TRBJ2-7	TGTGCCAGCAGCCAAGAACTAGTTTTGTACGAGCAGTACTTC	CASSQELVLYEQYF
-	16	TRBV3-1/TRBV3-2	TRBD1	TRBJ2-7	TGTGCCAGCAGCCCGCAGGGACAGGGGGGATCCTACGAGCAGTACTTC	CASSPQGQGGSYEQYF
few	10	TRBV20-1	-	TRBJ1-2	TGCAGTGCTTCCAGAGGTGGCTACACCTTC	CSASRGGYTF